The T cell receptor (beta chain) described here comes from a study of shared clonotypes between healthy human individuals. Genomic DNA belonging to each subset was distributed in equal measure over several immunoSEQ plates. The assay was immunoSEQ multiplex PCR, and TCRdb's table has in-frame clones only and misses some. The data hold 2 million to 2.5 million clones, with about 94% observed a single time. From germline, CDR1 is SEHNR and CDR2 FQNEAQ (reference sequence). J lost 4 bases, V lost 4 bases, and 6 bases had no gene match. The CDR3 extends over 16 amino acids. The sequence was obtained from a man in his late teens or twenties in good health. This chain uses TRBV7-9 with TRBJ2-5; 13 bases agree with TRBD2. The sequenced sample consisted of naive CD4+ T cells sorted from blood. As for subset: CD45RA+ positively selected. The CDR3 bases are TGTGCCAGCAGCTCCCGACTAGCGGGAGGTGGAGAGACCCAGTACTTC. Its translation: CASSSRLAGGGETQYF.